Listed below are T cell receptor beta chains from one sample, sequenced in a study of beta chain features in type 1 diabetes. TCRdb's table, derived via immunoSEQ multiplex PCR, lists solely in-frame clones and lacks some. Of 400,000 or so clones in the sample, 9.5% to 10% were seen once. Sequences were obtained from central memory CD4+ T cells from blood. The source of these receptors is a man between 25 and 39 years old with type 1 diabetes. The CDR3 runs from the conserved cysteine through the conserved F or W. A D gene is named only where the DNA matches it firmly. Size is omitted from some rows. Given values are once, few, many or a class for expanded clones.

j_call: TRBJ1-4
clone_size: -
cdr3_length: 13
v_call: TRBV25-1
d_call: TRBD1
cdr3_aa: CASREGASEKLFF
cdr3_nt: TGTGCCAGCAGGGAGGGGGCGAGCGAAAAACTGTTTTTT

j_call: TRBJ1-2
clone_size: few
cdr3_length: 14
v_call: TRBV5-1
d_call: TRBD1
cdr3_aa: CASSLEGQDYGYTF
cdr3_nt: TGCGCCAGCAGCTTGGAGGGACAGGACTATGGCTACACCTTC

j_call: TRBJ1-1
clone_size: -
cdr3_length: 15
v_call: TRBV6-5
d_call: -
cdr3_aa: CASSSISRGVTEAFF
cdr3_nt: TGTGCCAGCAGTTCTATTTCCCGCGGGGTGACTGAAGCTTTCTTT

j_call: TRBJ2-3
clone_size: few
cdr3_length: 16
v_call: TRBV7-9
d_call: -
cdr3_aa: CASSLARTTSTDTQYF
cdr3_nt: TGTGCCAGCAGCTTAGCACGGACAACTAGCACAGATACGCAGTATTTT

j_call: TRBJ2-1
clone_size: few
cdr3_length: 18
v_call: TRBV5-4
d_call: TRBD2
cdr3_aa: CASSSQGGTSGAYNEQFF
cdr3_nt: TGTGCCAGCAGCTCCCAGGGTGGGACTAGCGGGGCCTACAATGAGCAGTTCTTC

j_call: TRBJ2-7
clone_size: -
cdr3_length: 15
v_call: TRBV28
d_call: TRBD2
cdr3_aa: CASVRSGLGSYEQYF
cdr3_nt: TGTGCCAGCGTTCGTTCGGGACTAGGATCCTACGAGCAGTACTTC

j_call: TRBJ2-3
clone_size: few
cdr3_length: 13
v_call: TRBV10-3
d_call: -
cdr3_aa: CAISGVLADTQYF
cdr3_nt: TGTGCCATCAGTGGAGTACTCGCCGATACGCAGTATTTT

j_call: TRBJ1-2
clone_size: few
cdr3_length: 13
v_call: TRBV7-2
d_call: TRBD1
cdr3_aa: CASSPGQLYGYTF
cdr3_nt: TGTGCCAGCAGCCCGGGACAGCTCTATGGCTACACCTTC

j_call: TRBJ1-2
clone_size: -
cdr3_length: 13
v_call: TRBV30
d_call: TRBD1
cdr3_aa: CAWSGTGYEGYTF
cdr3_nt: TGTGCCTGGAGTGGGACAGGGTATGAAGGCTACACCTTC

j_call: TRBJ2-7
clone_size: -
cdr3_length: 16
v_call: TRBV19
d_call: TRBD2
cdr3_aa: CASSPRGTSGTYEQYF
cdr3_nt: TGTGCCAGTAGTCCAAGGGGGACTAGCGGGACCTACGAGCAGTACTTC

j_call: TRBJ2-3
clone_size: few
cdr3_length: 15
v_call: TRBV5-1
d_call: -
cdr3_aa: CASSLGPGGTDTQYF
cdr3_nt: TGCGCCAGCAGCCTGGGCCCGGGGGGCACAGATACGCAGTATTTT

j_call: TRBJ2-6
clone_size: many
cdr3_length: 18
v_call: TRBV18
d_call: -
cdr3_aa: CASSPLSPGSSGANVLTF
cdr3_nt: TGTGCCAGCTCACCACTTTCGCCGGGAAGCTCTGGGGCCAACGTCCTGACTTTC

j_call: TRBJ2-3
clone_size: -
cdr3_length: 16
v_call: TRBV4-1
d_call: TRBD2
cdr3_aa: CASSRTSAYGTDTQYF
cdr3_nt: TGCGCCAGCAGTCGTACTAGCGCTTATGGGACAGATACGCAGTATTTT

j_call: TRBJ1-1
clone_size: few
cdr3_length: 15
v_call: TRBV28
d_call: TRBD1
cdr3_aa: CASSSPDREGAEAFF
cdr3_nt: TGTGCCAGCAGTTCTCCCGACAGGGAGGGGGCTGAAGCTTTCTTT

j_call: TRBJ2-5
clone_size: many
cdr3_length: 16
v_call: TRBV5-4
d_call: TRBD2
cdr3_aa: CASSPGLAGLQETQYF
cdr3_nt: TGTGCCAGCAGCCCAGGACTAGCGGGATTACAAGAGACCCAGTACTTC

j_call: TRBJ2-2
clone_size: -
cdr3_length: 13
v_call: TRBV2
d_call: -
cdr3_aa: CASTRERGGELFF
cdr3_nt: TGTGCCAGCACCCGGGAGCGAGGCGGGGAGCTGTTTTTT

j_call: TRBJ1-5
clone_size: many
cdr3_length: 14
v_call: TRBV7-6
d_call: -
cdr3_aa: CASSQGYSNQPQHF
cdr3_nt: TGTGCCAGCAGCCAGGGCTATAGCAATCAGCCCCAGCATTTT

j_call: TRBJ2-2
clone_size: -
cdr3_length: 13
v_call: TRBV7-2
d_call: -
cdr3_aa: CASSYRNTGELFF
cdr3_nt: TGTGCCAGCAGCTACAGGAACACCGGGGAGCTGTTTTTT

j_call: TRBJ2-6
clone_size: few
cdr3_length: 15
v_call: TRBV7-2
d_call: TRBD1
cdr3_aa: CASSPGQAGANVLTF
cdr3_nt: TGCGCCAGCAGCCCCGGACAGGCTGGGGCCAACGTCCTGACTTTC

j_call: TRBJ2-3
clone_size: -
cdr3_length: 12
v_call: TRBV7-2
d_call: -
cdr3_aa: CASSLGTDTQYF
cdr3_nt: TGTGCCAGCAGCTTAGGGACAGATACGCAGTATTTT

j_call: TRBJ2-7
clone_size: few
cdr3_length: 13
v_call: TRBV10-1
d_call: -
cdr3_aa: CASSGQTTGRQYF
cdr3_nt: TGCGCCAGCAGTGGACAGACCACAGGACGGCAGTACTTC

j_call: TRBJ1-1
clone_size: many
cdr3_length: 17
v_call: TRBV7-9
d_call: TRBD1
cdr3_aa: CASSLARGTETVTEAFF
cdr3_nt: TGTGCCAGCAGCTTAGCGCGGGGGACAGAGACCGTCACTGAAGCTTTCTTT

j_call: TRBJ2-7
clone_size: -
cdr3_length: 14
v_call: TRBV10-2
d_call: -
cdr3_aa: CASMQARAPYEQYF
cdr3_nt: TGCGCCAGCATGCAGGCCAGGGCTCCCTACGAGCAGTACTTC

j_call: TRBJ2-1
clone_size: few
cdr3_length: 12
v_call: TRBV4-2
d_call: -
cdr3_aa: CASSLEVRGPLF
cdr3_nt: TGTGCCAGCAGCTTGGAAGTCCGGGGGCCCCTCTTC

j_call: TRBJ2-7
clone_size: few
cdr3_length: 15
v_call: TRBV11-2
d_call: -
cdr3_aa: CASSQDRTLRYEQYF
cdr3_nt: TGTGCCAGCAGCCAAGATAGGACACTCCGCTACGAGCAGTACTTC

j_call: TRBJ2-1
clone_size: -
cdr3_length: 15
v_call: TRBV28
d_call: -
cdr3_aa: CASSSGQSSYNEQFF
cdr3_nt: TGTGCCAGCAGTTCCGGACAGAGCTCCTACAATGAGCAGTTCTTC

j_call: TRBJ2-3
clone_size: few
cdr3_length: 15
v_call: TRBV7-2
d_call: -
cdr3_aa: CASSLDGKGTDTQYF
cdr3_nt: TGTGCCAGCAGCTTAGACGGGAAGGGCACAGATACGCAGTATTTT

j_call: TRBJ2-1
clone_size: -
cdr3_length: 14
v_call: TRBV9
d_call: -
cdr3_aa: CASSARDSGHEQFF
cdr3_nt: TGTGCCAGCAGCGCACGGGACTCGGGGCATGAGCAGTTCTTC

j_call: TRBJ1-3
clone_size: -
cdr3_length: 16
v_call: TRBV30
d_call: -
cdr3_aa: CAWTKSGTLSGNTIYF
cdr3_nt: TGTGCCTGGACCAAATCCGGGACCCTCTCTGGAAACACCATATATTTT

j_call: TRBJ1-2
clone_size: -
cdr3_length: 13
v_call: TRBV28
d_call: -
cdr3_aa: CASSLLTAYGYTF
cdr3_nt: TGTGCCAGCAGTTTATTGACAGCCTATGGCTACACCTTC

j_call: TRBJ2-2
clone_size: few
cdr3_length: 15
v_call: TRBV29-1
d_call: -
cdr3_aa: CSVVQGLGNTGELFF
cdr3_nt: TGCAGCGTTGTCCAGGGGCTGGGAAACACCGGGGAGCTGTTTTTT

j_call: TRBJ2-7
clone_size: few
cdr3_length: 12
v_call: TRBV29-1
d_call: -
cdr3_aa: CSASRTLDEQYF
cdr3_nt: TGCAGTGCCAGTAGGACCCTGGACGAGCAGTACTTC

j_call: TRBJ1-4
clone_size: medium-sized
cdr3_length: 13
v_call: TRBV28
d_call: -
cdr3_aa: CASTSRLDEKLFF
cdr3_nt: TGTGCCAGCACGTCCCGGCTGGATGAAAAACTGTTTTTT

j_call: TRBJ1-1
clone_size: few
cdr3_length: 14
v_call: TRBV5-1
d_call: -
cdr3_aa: CASAVGGGNTEAFF
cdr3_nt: TGCGCCAGCGCAGTCGGAGGGGGAAACACTGAAGCTTTCTTT

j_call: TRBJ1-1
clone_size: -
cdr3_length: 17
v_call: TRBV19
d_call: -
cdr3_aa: CASRTGGGGRLNTEAFF
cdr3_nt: TGTGCCAGTCGCACTGGAGGGGGAGGCAGGTTGAACACTGAAGCTTTCTTT

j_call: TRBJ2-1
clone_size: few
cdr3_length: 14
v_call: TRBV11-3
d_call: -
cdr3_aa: CASSLDNRNDEQFF
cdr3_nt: TGTGCCAGCAGCTTAGATAACAGGAATGATGAGCAGTTCTTC

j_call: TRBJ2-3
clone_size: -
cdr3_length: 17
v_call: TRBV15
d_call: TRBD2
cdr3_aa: CATSRDGTSGRVDTQYF
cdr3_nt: TGTGCCACCAGCAGAGATGGGACTAGCGGGAGGGTAGATACGCAGTATTTT

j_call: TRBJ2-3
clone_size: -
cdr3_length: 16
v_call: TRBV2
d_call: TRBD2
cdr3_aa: CASRGGLAVSTDTQYF
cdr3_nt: TGTGCCAGCAGGGGGGGACTAGCGGTTAGCACAGATACGCAGTATTTT

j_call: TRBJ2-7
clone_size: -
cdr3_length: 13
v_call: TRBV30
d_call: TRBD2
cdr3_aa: CAWSNKRESRQYF
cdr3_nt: TGTGCCTGGAGTAACAAGCGGGAGAGCCGGCAGTACTTC

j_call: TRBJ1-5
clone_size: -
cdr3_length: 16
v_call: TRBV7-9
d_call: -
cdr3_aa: CASSFGVAGEGQPQHF
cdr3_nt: TGTGCCAGCAGCTTCGGGGTGGCGGGGGAGGGGCAGCCCCAGCATTTT